This TCR beta chain was retrieved from a study of cytomegalovirus exposure and HLA in healthy donors. Findings and limits, study-wide: Trimming of TCR beta V- and J-genes showed a link, identified in a later analysis, to a missense DCLRE1C variant. 87-base-pair reads could not separate some V segments, including TRBV6-2 and TRBV6-3.

The PCR was carried out with 60 Vbeta primers and 13 Jbeta primers. The assay was immunoSEQ multiplex PCR, and TCRdb's table has in-frame clones only and misses some. The data contain about 67,000 clones, roughly 76% of them seen just once; the ten biggest clones take up about 7.8%. CDR1 MNHNS and CDR2 SASEGT come from the germline V gene. The trim removed 4 bases at V and 7 bases at J, leaving 6 bases unmatched. This CDR3 has 14 amino acids. Turning to this clone: Antigen unknown.

The chain combines TRBV6-1 with TRBJ2-1, with 8 bases lining up with TRBD1. This TCR was sampled from a man between 60 and 70 years old in good health and CMV-seropositive. The sequenced sample consisted of PBMCs. For the CDR3, the DNA is TGTGCCAGCAGTGCAGGGGGCGTTTTGAATGAGCAGTTCTTC. This encodes CASSAGGVLNEQFF.